The clone carrying this T cell receptor beta chain turned up a few times. The authors ran a second PCR of 7 to 11 cycles using a sample-barcoded 5' primer and a J-beta primer mix. A template-switch adaptor with 12 random nucleotides tagged each cDNA molecule. Every individual sample yielded 2.5 million or more paired-end reads (each containing CDR3). Each CDR3 protein is one row after TCRdb ran MiXCR on the 5' RACE reads. This table has over 1,500,000 distinct CDR3 sequences, roughly 50% appearing once. The individuals who served as donors were healthy Caucasians living in Russia, aged roughly 6 to 95. The data belong to a study of blood T cells in healthy people across ages. Germline V gene sequence: CDR1 DFQATT, CDR2 SNEGSKA (reference sequence). V trimming: 5 bases; J trimming: 6 bases; junction bases outside the gene matches: 9. CDR3 size: 13 residues.

Sample: blood. The rearrangement links TRBV20-1 to TRBJ2-7, with 8 bases fitting TRBD2. The receptor was isolated from a woman aged 40-49 years in good health. The DNA for the CDR3 is TGCAGTGCTTTTGAGCGGGGGCGAACCGAGCAGTACTTC. It specifies CSAFERGRTEQYF.